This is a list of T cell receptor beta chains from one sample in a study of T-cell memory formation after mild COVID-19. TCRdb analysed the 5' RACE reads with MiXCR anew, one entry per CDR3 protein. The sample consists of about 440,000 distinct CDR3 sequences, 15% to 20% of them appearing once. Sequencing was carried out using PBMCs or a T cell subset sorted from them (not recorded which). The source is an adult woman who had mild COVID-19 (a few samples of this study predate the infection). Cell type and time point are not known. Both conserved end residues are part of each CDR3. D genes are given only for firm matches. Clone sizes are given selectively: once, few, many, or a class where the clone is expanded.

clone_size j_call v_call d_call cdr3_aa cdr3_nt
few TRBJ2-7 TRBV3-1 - CASSQTVTLHEQYF TGTGCCAGCAGCCAAACGGTCACCCTCCACGAGCAGTACTTC
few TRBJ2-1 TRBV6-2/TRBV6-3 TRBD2 CASRPSSGRMGEQFF TGTGCCAGCAGGCCATCTAGCGGGAGGATGGGTGAGCAGTTCTTC
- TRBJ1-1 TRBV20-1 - CSARNYRTPNPDTEAFF TGCAGTGCTAGAAATTACAGGACCCCTAACCCTGACACTGAAGCTTTCTTT
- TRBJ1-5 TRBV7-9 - CASSLGAASNQPQHF TGTGCCAGCAGCTTAGGGGCAGCAAGCAATCAGCCCCAGCATTTT
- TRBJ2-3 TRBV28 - CASTPRGGMGTDTQYF TGTGCCAGCACCCCGAGGGGGGGTATGGGCACAGATACGCAGTATTTT
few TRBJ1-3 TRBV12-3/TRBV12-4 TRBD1 CASSQGARGNTIYF TGTGCCAGCAGTCAGGGGGCGCGAGGAAACACCATATATTTT
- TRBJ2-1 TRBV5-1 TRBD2 CASSQGTSGGLYEQFF TGCGCCAGCAGCCAAGGGACTAGCGGGGGGCTCTATGAGCAGTTCTTC
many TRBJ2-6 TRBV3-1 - CASSQVVGSGANVLTF TGTGCCAGCAGCCAAGTCGTAGGCTCTGGGGCCAACGTCCTGACTTTC
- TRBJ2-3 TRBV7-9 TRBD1 CASSPTGTGGTDTQYF TGTGCCAGCAGCCCCACAGGGACAGGGGGTACAGATACGCAGTATTTT
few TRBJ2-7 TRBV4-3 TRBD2 CASSQGREGTRPYEQYF TGCGCCAGCAGCCAAGGAAGGGAGGGGACTAGACCCTACGAGCAGTACTTC
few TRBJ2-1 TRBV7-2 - CASSLGGAGDNEQFF TGTGCCAGCAGCTTAGGAGGTGCAGGGGACAATGAGCAGTTCTTC
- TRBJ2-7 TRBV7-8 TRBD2 CASSLAAGGWEQYF TGTGCCAGCAGCTTAGCGGCGGGAGGCTGGGAGCAGTACTTC
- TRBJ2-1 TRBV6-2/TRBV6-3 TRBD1 CASSYSQGAATYNEQFF TGTGCCAGCAGTTACTCCCAGGGGGCGGCTACCTACAATGAGCAGTTCTTC
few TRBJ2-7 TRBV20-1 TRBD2 CSASTSGVGEQYF TGCAGTGCCTCGACTAGCGGGGTCGGCGAGCAGTACTTC
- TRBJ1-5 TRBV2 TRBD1 CASSDRGRGQPQHF TGTGCCAGCAGCGACAGGGGGCGGGGTCAGCCCCAGCATTTT
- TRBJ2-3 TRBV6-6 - CASTQRGTDTQYF TGTGCCAGCACACAGCGGGGCACAGATACGCAGTATTTT
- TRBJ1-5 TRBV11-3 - CASSLDSRPDQPQHF TGTGCCAGCAGCTTAGATTCCAGGCCTGATCAGCCCCAGCATTTT
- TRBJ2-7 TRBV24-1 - CATSDQGNLDEQYF TGTGCCACCAGTGATCAAGGGAACTTGGACGAGCAGTACTTC
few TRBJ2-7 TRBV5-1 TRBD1 CASSHRDRGFYEQYF TGCGCCAGCAGCCACCGGGACAGGGGCTTTTACGAGCAGTACTTC
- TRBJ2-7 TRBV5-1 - CASSSSSGVREQYF TGCGCCAGCAGCTCTTCCTCGGGAGTACGGGAGCAGTACTTC
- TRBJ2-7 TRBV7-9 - CASSYSLGRSYEQYF TGTGCCAGCAGTTACAGCCTAGGGCGGAGTTACGAGCAGTACTTC
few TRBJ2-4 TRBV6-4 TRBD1 CASEGQAKNIQYF TGTGCCAGCGAGGGACAGGCCAAAAACATTCAGTACTTC
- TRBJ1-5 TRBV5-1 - CASSLAPSQPQHF TGCGCCAGCAGCTTGGCACCGTCTCAGCCCCAGCATTTT
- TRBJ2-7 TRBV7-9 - CASSLDLFPYEQYF TGTGCCAGCAGCTTAGATCTATTTCCCTACGAGCAGTACTTC
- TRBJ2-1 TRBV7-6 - CASSSSRLSSLYNEQFF TGTGCCAGCAGCTCTTCGAGACTTAGTAGCCTCTACAATGAGCAGTTCTTC
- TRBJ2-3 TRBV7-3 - CASSLGGTESTDTQYF TGTGCCAGCAGCTTAGGGGGGACAGAGAGCACAGATACGCAGTATTTT
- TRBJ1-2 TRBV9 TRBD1 CASSAQDLGQVYGYTF TGTGCCAGCAGCGCCCAGGACCTGGGACAGGTCTATGGCTACACCTTC
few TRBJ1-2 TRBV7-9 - CASGDSGYTF TGTGCCAGCGGCGACAGCGGCTACACCTTC
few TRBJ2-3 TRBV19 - CASSIEPSTDTQYF TGTGCCAGTAGTATTGAACCAAGCACAGATACGCAGTATTTT
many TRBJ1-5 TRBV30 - CAWSKGARNQPQHF TGTGCCTGGAGTAAAGGGGCACGCAATCAGCCCCAGCATTTT
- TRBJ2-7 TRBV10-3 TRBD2 CAISVVGLAGGISYEQYF TGTGCCATCAGCGTTGTGGGACTAGCGGGGGGTATCTCCTACGAGCAGTACTTC
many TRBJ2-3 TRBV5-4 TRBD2 CASSWGLAGGTDTQYF TGTGCCAGCAGCTGGGGACTAGCGGGAGGCACAGATACGCAGTATTTT
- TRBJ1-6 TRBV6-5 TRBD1 CASSYSPTGKNSPLHF TGTGCCAGCAGTTACTCCCCGACAGGGAAGAATTCACCCCTCCACTTT
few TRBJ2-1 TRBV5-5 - CASSSGVISYNEQFF TGTGCCAGCAGCTCGGGAGTAATCTCCTACAATGAGCAGTTCTTC
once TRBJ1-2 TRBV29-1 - CSVEDPANYGYTF TGCAGCGTTGAAGATCCAGCTAACTATGGCTACACCTTC
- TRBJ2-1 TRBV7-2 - CASSPPSSSGEQFF TGTGCCAGCAGCCCCCCCTCCTCCTCCGGTGAGCAGTTCTTC
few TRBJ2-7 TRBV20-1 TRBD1 CSASGQGAGERYEQYF TGCAGTGCTTCCGGACAGGGGGCTGGAGAACGGTACGAGCAGTACTTC
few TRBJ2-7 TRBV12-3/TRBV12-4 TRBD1 CASTLRGQGSADEQYF TGTGCCAGCACCCTCCGAGGACAGGGAAGTGCCGACGAGCAGTACTTC
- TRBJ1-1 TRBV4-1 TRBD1 CASSQDPGQALGAFF TGCGCCAGCAGCCAAGATCCCGGACAGGCTTTAGGAGCTTTCTTT
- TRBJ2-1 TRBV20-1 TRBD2 CSALRLAGNEQFF TGCAGTGCTCTTAGACTAGCGGGAAATGAGCAGTTCTTC
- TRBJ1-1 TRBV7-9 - CASSFQKAEAFF TGTGCCAGCAGCTTCCAAAAAGCTGAAGCTTTCTTT
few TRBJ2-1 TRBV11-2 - CASSLGVLDEQFF TGTGCCAGCAGCTTGGGGGTTCTCGATGAGCAGTTCTTC
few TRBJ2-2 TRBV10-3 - CAISELVTGELFF TGTGCCATCAGTGAACTAGTCACCGGGGAGCTGTTTTTT
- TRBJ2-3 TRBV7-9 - CASSSRVGGTDTQYF TGTGCCAGCAGCTCAAGGGTCGGGGGTACAGATACGCAGTATTTT
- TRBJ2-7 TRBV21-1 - CARRQALSYEQYF TGTGCCCGTAGACAGGCACTATCCTACGAGCAGTACTTC
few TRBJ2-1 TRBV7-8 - CASSLKLRGSSYNEQFF TGTGCCAGCAGCTTAAAATTACGTGGAAGCTCCTACAATGAGCAGTTCTTC
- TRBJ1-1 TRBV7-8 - CASSLLFPGASTEAFF TGTGCCAGCAGCCTATTATTCCCCGGAGCCAGCACTGAAGCTTTCTTT
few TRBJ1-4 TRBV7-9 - CASSLGTTENEKLFF TGTGCCAGCAGCTTAGGGACCACTGAGAACGAAAAACTGTTTTTT
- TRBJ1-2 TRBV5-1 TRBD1 CASRGDRGLIGGYTF TGCGCCAGCAGAGGCGACAGGGGTCTGATAGGTGGCTACACCTTC
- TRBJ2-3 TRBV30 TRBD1 CAHRDRSTDTQYF TGTGCCCACCGGGACAGGTCCACAGATACGCAGTATTTT
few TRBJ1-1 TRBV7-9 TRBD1 CASSLPLDRGATEAFF TGTGCCAGCAGCTTACCCCTGGACAGGGGGGCCACTGAAGCTTTCTTT
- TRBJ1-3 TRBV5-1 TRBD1 CASSLGTGGSFSSGNTIYF TGCGCCAGCAGCTTGGGGACAGGGGGCTCCTTCAGCTCTGGAAACACCATATATTTT
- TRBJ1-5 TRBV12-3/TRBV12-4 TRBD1 CASSNSDREGQHF TGTGCCAGCAGTAACAGCGACAGGGAAGGGCAGCATTTT